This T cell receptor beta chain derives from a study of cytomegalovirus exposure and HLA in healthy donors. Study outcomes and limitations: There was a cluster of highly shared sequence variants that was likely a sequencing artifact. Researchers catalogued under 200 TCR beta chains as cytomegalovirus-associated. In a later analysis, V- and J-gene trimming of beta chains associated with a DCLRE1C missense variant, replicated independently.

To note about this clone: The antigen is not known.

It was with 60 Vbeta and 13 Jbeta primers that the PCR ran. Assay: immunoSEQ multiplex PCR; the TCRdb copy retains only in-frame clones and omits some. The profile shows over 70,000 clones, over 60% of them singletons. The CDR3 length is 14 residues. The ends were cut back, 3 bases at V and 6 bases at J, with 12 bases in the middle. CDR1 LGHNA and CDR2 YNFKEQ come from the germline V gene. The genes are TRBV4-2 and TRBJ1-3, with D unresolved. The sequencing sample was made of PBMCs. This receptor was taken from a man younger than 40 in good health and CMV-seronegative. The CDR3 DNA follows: TGTGCCAGCAGCCAGGCCTCTCCCGAAAACACCATATATTTT. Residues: CASSQASPENTIYF.